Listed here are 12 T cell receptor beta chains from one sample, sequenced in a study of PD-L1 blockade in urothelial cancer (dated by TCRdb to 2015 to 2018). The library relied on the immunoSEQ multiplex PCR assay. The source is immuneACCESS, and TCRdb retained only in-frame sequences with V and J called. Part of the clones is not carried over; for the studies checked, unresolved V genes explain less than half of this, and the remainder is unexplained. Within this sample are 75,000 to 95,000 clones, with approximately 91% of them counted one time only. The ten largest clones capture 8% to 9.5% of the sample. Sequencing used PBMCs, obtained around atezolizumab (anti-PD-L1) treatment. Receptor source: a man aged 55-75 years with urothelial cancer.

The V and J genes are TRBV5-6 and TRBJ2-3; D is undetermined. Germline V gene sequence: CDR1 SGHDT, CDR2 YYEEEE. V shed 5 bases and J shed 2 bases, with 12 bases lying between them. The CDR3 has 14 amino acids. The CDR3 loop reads CASSKQQYTDTQYF. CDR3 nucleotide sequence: TGTGCCAGCAGTAAACAGCAATACACAGATACGCAGTATTTT.

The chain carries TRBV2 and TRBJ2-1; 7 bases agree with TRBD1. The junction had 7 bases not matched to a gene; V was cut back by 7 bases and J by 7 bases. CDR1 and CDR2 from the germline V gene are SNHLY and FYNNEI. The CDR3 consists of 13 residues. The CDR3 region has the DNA TGTGCCAGCACACAAGACAGGGAAAATGAGCAGTTCTTC. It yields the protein CASTQDRENEQFF. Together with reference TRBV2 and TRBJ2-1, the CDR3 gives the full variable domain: EPEVTQTPSHQVTQMGQEVILRCVPISNHLYFYWYRQILGQKVEFLVSFYNNEISEKSEIFDDQFSVERPDGSNFTLKIRSTKLEDSAMYFCASTQDRENEQFFGPGTRLTVL.

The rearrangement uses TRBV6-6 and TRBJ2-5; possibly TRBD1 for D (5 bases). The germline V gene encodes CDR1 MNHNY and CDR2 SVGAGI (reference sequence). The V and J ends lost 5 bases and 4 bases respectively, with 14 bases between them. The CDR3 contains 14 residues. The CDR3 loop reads CASSTTTVGETQYF. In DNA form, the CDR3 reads TGTGCCAGCAGTACTACGACAGTCGGAGAGACCCAGTACTTC.

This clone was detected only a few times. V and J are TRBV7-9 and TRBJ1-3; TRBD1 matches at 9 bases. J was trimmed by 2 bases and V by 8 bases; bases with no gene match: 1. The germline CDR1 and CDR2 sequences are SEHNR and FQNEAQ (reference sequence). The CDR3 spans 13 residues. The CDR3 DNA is TGTGCCAGCGGGGACAGGGCTGGAAACACCATATATTTT. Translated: CASGDRAGNTIYF.

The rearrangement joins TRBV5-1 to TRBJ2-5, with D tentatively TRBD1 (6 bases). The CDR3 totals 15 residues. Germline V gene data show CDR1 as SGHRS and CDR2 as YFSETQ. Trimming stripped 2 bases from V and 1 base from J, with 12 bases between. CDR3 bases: TGCGCCAGCAGCTTAGGGGGAGACATCCAAGAGACCCAGTACTTC. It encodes CASSLGGDIQETQYF.

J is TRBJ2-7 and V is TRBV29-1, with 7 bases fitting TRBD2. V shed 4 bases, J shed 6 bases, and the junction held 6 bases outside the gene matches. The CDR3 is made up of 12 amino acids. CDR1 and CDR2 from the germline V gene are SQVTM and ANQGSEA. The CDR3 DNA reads TGCAGCGTTGTCGCGGGAGCCGTCGAGCAGTACTTC. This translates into CSVVAGAVEQYF.

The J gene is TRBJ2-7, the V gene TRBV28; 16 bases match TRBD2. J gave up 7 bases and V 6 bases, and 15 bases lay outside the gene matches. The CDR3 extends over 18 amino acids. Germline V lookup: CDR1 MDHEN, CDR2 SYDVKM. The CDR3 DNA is TGTGCCAGCAGCGGTAAACGAGGGACTAGCGGGAGGGCAGGTGAGCAGTACTTC. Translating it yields CASSGKRGTSGRAGEQYF.

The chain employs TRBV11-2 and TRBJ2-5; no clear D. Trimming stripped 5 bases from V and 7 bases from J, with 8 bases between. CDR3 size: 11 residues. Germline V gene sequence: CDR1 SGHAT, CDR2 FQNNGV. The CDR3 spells CASSPSVTQYF. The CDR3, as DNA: TGTGCCAGCAGCCCGAGCGTGACCCAGTACTTC.

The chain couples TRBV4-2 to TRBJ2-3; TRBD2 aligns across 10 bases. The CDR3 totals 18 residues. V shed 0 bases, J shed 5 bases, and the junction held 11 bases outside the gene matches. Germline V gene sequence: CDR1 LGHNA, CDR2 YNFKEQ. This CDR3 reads CASSQEGASGGARDTQYF. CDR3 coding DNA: TGTGCCAGCAGCCAAGAGGGGGCAAGCGGGGGGGCCAGAGATACGCAGTATTTT.

Written as DNA, the CDR3 is TGTGCCAGCAGTTCGGGGGGATTCGCAGATACGCAGTATTTT. Encoded protein: CASSSGGFADTQYF. The V call is TRBV6-5, the J call TRBJ2-3; 7 nucleotides match TRBD2. Germline values: CDR1 MNHEY, CDR2 SVGAGI. The CDR3 is 14 amino acids. V shed 4 bases and J 4 bases; nucleotides not matched to a gene: 5.

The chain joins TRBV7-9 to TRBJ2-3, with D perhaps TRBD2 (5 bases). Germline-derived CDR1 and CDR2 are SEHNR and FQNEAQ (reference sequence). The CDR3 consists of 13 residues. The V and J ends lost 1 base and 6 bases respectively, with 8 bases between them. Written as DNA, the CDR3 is TGTGCCAGCAGCTTAGAGTCGGGGGATACGCAGTATTTT. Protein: CASSLESGDTQYF.

The CDR3 is CASSIGGGGGRASAAFYGYTF. The CDR3 nucleotides read TGTGCCAGTAGTATAGGTGGAGGTGGAGGGCGAGCATCCGCGGCTTTCTATGGCTACACCTTC. The V call is TRBV19, the J call TRBJ1-2; D not certain. CDR3 length equals 21 residues. The germline V gene has CDR1 LNHDA and CDR2 SQIVND (reference sequence). Trimming stripped 1 base from V and 4 bases from J, with 31 bases between.